This T cell receptor beta chain was observed in a study of T-cell reconstitution after alpha-beta-depleted transplantation in children. The CDR3 sequence is 15 residues long. Germline loops: CDR1 SGHVS, CDR2 FQNEAQ. V gave up 5 bases and J gave up 2 bases, with 13 bases separating them. Unique molecular identifiers were used in preparing the TCRbeta library. TCRdb reanalysed the PCR reads using MiXCR and keeps one entry per CDR3 protein. The table records some 550,000 distinct CDR3 sequences, around 20% of them present only once. This specimen was PBMCs from the stem cell graft donor, taken from the stem cell graft. This sequence joins TRBV7-8 and TRBJ2-1; a weak D match, TRBD2 (5 bases). The receptor was derived from a human donor who donated a stem cell graft to a child with acute lymphoblastic leukemia. CDR3 amino acids: CASSPEMGAYNEQFF. DNA of the CDR3: TGTGCCAGCAGCCCCGAGATGGGAGCCTACAATGAGCAGTTCTTC.